The 10 T cell receptor beta chains presented below share a single source sample, sequenced in a study of T-cell memory formation after mild COVID-19. One entry per CDR3 protein results from TCRdb running MiXCR on the 5' RACE reads. The table records 250,000 to 400,000 distinct CDR3 sequences, roughly an eighth of them present only once. The sequencing sample was made of PBMCs or a T cell subset sorted from them (not recorded which). These receptors came from a young man who had mild COVID-19 (a few samples of this study predate the infection). Cell type and time point are not known.

V usage is TRBV6-6 and J usage is TRBJ1-2, with D unresolved. This CDR3 is 14 amino acids long. In germline, CDR1 is MNHNY, CDR2 SVGAGI (reference sequence). Trimming left V 2 bases short and J 2 bases short, with 9 bases between. CDR3 loop: CASSYLLGNYGYTF. The CDR3 DNA reads TGTGCCAGCAGTTACCTTCTGGGGAACTATGGCTACACCTTC.

This clonotype appeared a single time. This chain uses TRBV9 with TRBJ2-7, with D unclear. The ends were cut back, 4 bases at V and 0 bases at J, with 11 bases in the middle. This CDR3 is built from 14 residues. CDR1 SGDLS and CDR2 YYNGEE come from the germline V gene. CDR3 residues: CASSPATFSYEQYF. In DNA form, the CDR3 reads TGTGCCAGCAGCCCTGCGACGTTCTCCTACGAGCAGTACTTC.

V is TRBV20-1 and J is TRBJ2-7; D is uncertain. The CDR3 sequence is 12 residues long. The germline V and J ends were trimmed by 1 base and 2 bases, with 6 bases remaining between them. Per germline, CDR1 DFQATT and CDR2 SNEGSKA (reference sequence). CDR3 in DNA: TGCAGTGCTAGAGGTCCGGCCTACGAGCAGTACTTC. This sequence encodes CSARGPAYEQYF.

V and J are TRBV12-3 or TRBV12-4 and TRBJ2-5, with D unclear. The CDR3 length is 14 residues. Trimming took off 7 bases at V and 2 bases at J, with 14 bases between the two ends. The CDR3 sequence: CASTSPAVQETQYF. CDR3 DNA sequence: TGTGCCAGCACCTCACCCGCGGTTCAAGAGACCCAGTACTTC.

This clonotype was seen more than once but under ten times. The chain has TRBV9 and TRBJ2-1, with TRBD2 matching over 14 bases. With V trimmed by 4 bases and J by 6 bases, 6 bases remained unmatched. CDR1 and CDR2 (germline): SGDLS, YYNGEE. This CDR3 contains 16 residues. The CDR3 spells CASSPRLAGGGNEQFF. DNA for the CDR3: TGTGCCAGCAGCCCAAGACTAGCGGGGGGGGGCAATGAGCAGTTCTTC.

Ten or more counts support this clonotype. Here the CDR3 DNA reads TGTGCCATCAGTGAGTCCGAGGGGTCCCACTTCTATCAGCCCCAGCATTTT. This gives the protein CAISESEGSHFYQPQHF. This rearrangement joins TRBV10-3 to TRBJ1-5, with D possibly matching TRBD1 (5 bases). Germline CDR1 ENHRY, CDR2 SYGVKD. CDR3 length: 17 amino acids. V was clipped by 0 bases and J by 5 bases, with 17 bases between them.

The rearrangement joins TRBV20-1 to TRBJ2-7, with 9 bases that match TRBD2. The CDR3 contains 13 residues. The V segment lost 2 bases and the J segment 2 bases; nucleotides outside the gene matches: 1. CDR1 is DFQATT, CDR2 SNEGSKA, per germline (reference sequence). The CDR3 region is CSARPSGAYEQYV. The CDR3 DNA sequence: TGCAGTGCTAGACCTAGCGGGGCCTACGAGCAGTACGTC.

This clonotype occurred a few times. The chain couples TRBV20-1 to TRBJ2-2; 9 bases agree with TRBD2. J was trimmed by 0 bases and V by 3 bases; bases with no gene match: 8. This CDR3 is 17 amino acids long. Germline V gene lookup returns CDR1 DFQATT and CDR2 SNEGSKA (reference sequence). The CDR3 sequence is CSASLVLAGTNTGELFF. In DNA, the CDR3 is TGCAGTGCTAGTTTGGTCCTAGCGGGGACGAACACCGGGGAGCTGTTTTTT.

The table lists this clonotype with a few counts. This chain links TRBV4-3 with TRBJ2-1; D might be TRBD1 (6 bases). V was clipped by 4 bases and J by 6 bases, with 10 bases between them. The CDR3 is 13 amino acids. Germline values: CDR1 LGHNA, CDR2 YSLEER. The CDR3 DNA reads as TGCGCCAGCAGCCCGAGGGGGTCCAATGAGCAGTTCTTC. Its protein is CASSPRGSNEQFF.

The CDR3 region is CATSRSQTGATAQYF. The CDR3 DNA follows: TGTGCCACCAGCAGATCGCAGACAGGGGCGACTGCGCAGTATTTT. The rearrangement uses TRBV15 and TRBJ2-3; 8 nucleotides match TRBD1. This CDR3 region has 15 residues. Germline CDR1 LNHNV, CDR2 YYDKDF (reference sequence). The V gene end was trimmed by 2 bases and the J gene end by 10 bases; junction bases not matched to a gene: 11.